This TCR beta chain was found in a study of identical twins. TCRdb recomputed calls from the 5' RACE reads with MiXCR, one row per CDR3 protein. The sample has roughly 540,000 distinct CDR3 sequences; 22% are singletons. The CDR3 loop spans 14 amino acids. Germline V CDR1 and CDR2: LNHDA, SQIVND (reference sequence). J was trimmed by 5 bases and V by 8 bases; bases with no gene match: 11. The sample was also linked to a second study, of T cells expressing NK-cell markers.

The TCR originated in a woman aged 18-29 years in good health. The material sequenced was CD4+ T cells sorted from blood. The J gene is TRBJ2-5, the V gene TRBV19, with TRBD2 matching 7 bases. CDR3 bases: TGTGCCAGTGGTGCGGGCGGGAGTGCGGAGACCCAGTACTTC. Protein: CASGAGGSAETQYF.